The rows below give T cell receptor beta chains drawn from one sample of a study of shared clonotypes between healthy human individuals. The protocol was immunoSEQ multiplex PCR, while the TCRdb copy is restricted to in-frame clones and leaves out a portion. The sample includes about 640,000 clones, 72% of them seen just once. The sequenced sample consisted of memory CD4+ T cells sorted from blood. The receptors were gathered from a woman aged 25 to 39 in good health. Each CDR3 is given with its conserved first and last residue. D genes are given only for firm matches. Some rows have no size entry. The others give once, few or many, or a class for an expanded clone.

CDR3aa | CDR3nt | j_gene | d_gene | abundance | v_gene
CASSLVPEPPSYEQYF | TGCGCCAGCAGCTTGGTCCCTGAACCCCCCTCCTACGAGCAGTACTTC | TRBJ2-7 | . | few | TRBV5-1
CASRPVGTNTGELFF | TGTGCCAGCAGGCCAGTTGGGACAAACACCGGGGAGCTGTTTTTT | TRBJ2-2 | . | . | TRBV28
CASSQERTGGFLSETQYF | TGTGCCAGCAGCCAAGAAAGGACAGGGGGCTTCTTATCAGAGACCCAGTACTTC | TRBJ2-5 | TRBD1 | . | TRBV4-2
CASRDPSNQPQHF | TGTGCCAGTCGAGACCCTAGCAATCAGCCCCAGCATTTT | TRBJ1-5 | . | . | TRBV19
CASSPTAGGFTDTQYF | TGTGCCAGCTCACCGACGGCGGGAGGGTTCACAGATACGCAGTATTTT | TRBJ2-3 | TRBD2 | . | TRBV18
CASSLGQGYEKLFF | TGCGCCAGCAGCTTGGGACAGGGATACGAAAAACTGTTTTTT | TRBJ1-4 | TRBD1 | . | TRBV5-1
CASNRVNQPQHF | TGTGCCAGTAACAGGGTTAATCAGCCCCAGCATTTT | TRBJ1-5 | . | . | TRBV19
CASSKAVPFSESYEQYF | TGTGCCAGCAGCAAAGCTGTTCCTTTTAGCGAATCATACGAGCAGTACTTC | TRBJ2-7 | . | many | TRBV21-1
CASSLDRSSGYNEQFF | TGCGCCAGCAGCTTGGATCGCTCTTCGGGGTACAATGAGCAGTTCTTC | TRBJ2-1 | . | . | TRBV5-1
CASSERSTASGSYF | TGCGCCAGCAGTGAAAGGAGTACGGCTAGCGGGAGTTACTTC | TRBJ2-7 | TRBD2 | . | TRBV10-2
CASSLAGNYGYTF | TGCGCCAGCAGCTTGGCCGGGAACTATGGCTACACCTTC | TRBJ1-2 | . | . | TRBV5-1
CASSEGTSGSNEQFF | TGTGCCAGCAGTGAAGGGACTAGCGGGAGCAATGAGCAGTTCTTC | TRBJ2-1 | TRBD2 | few | TRBV6-1
CASSLVLGTLTKNIQYF | TGTGCCAGCAGCTTAGTGTTGGGCACCCTAACCAAAAACATTCAGTACTTC | TRBJ2-4 | . | . | TRBV7-9
CASSFFNSGANVLTF | TGTGCCAGCAGCTTTTTTAACTCTGGGGCCAACGTCCTGACTTTC | TRBJ2-6 | . | . | TRBV5-4
CASSLEVASYEQYF | TGCGCCAGCAGCTTGGAAGTTGCCTCCTACGAGCAGTACTTC | TRBJ2-7 | . | . | TRBV5-1
CASSRRDTHVEQYF | TGTGCCAGCTCGCGCCGGGACACCCATGTGGAGCAGTACTTC | TRBJ2-7 | . | . | TRBV18
CASSLASRASNQPQHF | TGTGCCAGCAGCTTGGCCAGCAGGGCAAGCAATCAGCCCCAGCATTTT | TRBJ1-5 | . | . | TRBV5-6
CASRPGPIKEKLFF | TGTGCCAGCAGACCGGGACCTATAAAGGAAAAACTGTTTTTT | TRBJ1-4 | . | . | TRBV28
CASSPINSGNTIYF | TGTGCCAGCAGCCCTATAAACTCTGGAAACACCATATATTTT | TRBJ1-3 | . | . | TRBV2
CASSQDYTSGSSYEQYF | TGCGCCAGCAGCCAAGATTATACTAGCGGGAGCTCCTACGAGCAGTACTTC | TRBJ2-7 | TRBD2 | . | TRBV4-1
CASSSSGAYYEQYF | TGTGCCAGCTCATCCAGCGGAGCTTACTACGAGCAGTACTTC | TRBJ2-7 | . | . | TRBV18
CASRSLARGGNTIYF | TGTGCCAGCCGCTCCTTAGCGAGAGGGGGAAACACCATATATTTT | TRBJ1-3 | . | . | TRBV28
CASSLALAGVGETQYF | TGTGCCAGCAGCCTGGCCCTAGCGGGAGTGGGGGAGACCCAGTACTTC | TRBJ2-5 | TRBD2 | . | TRBV7-9
CASSRQGAGNTIYF | TGTGCCAGCAGTCGGCAGGGTGCTGGAAACACCATATATTTT | TRBJ1-3 | . | . | TRBV6-5
CASSSTPGQGNTGELFF | TGTGCCAGCAGCTCGACACCCGGACAGGGGAACACCGGGGAGCTGTTTTTT | TRBJ2-2 | TRBD1 | . | TRBV7-9
CASSWGGVNQPQHF | TGTGCCAGCAGTTGGGGGGGCGTGAATCAGCCCCAGCATTTT | TRBJ1-5 | . | . | TRBV6-1
CASSFRTKDTQYF | TGTGCCAGCAGCTTTAGAACCAAAGATACGCAGTATTTT | TRBJ2-3 | . | . | TRBV7-7
CASSQGGAGPYTDTQYF | TGTGCCAGCAGCCAAGGGGGAGCGGGACCTTACACAGATACGCAGTATTTT | TRBJ2-3 | . | few | TRBV2
CASGGPYGYTF | TGTGCCAGCGGAGGGCCCTATGGCTACACCTTC | TRBJ1-2 | . | few | TRBV25-1
CATENNYGYTF | TGTGCCACCGAGAATAACTATGGCTACACCTTC | TRBJ1-2 | . | . | TRBV28
CAWGSGSGPYEQYF | TGTGCCTGGGGGAGCGGGAGTGGACCCTACGAGCAGTACTTC | TRBJ2-7 | TRBD2 | . | TRBV30
CASSLLQGKGYGNEQYF | TGTGCCAGCAGTTTATTACAGGGGAAGGGGTATGGGAACGAGCAGTACTTC | TRBJ2-7 | TRBD1 | . | TRBV28
CASVRGGTANEKLFF | TGTGCCAGCGTCAGGGGTGGGACAGCTAATGAAAAACTGTTTTTT | TRBJ1-4 | TRBD1 | . | TRBV28
CAISESLQSTDTQYF | TGTGCCATCAGTGAGTCCTTACAGAGCACAGATACGCAGTATTTT | TRBJ2-3 | . | . | TRBV10-3
CASGAGAQETQYF | TGTGCCAGCGGGGCAGGAGCACAAGAGACCCAGTACTTC | TRBJ2-5 | . | . | TRBV7-7
CASSVGGSTSTDTQYF | TGTGCCAGCAGCGTAGGGGGGTCCACTAGCACAGATACGCAGTATTTT | TRBJ2-3 | . | . | TRBV9
CAWTRNMWVHEQYF | TGTGCCTGGACCAGAAATATGTGGGTTCACGAGCAGTACTTC | TRBJ2-7 | . | . | TRBV30
CASRTPMNTEAFF | TGTGCCAGCAGGACCCCGATGAACACTGAAGCTTTCTTT | TRBJ1-1 | . | . | TRBV28
CASSFQTGLNTEAFF | TGTGCCAGCAGCTTCCAGACAGGGCTGAACACTGAAGCTTTCTTT | TRBJ1-1 | TRBD1 | once | TRBV7-2
CASSNGQGGETQYF | TGTGCCAGTAGTAATGGACAGGGTGGTGAGACCCAGTACTTC | TRBJ2-5 | TRBD1 | . | TRBV19
CASSWTGSEGGELFF | TGCGCCAGCAGCTGGACAGGATCTGAGGGCGGGGAGCTGTTTTTT | TRBJ2-2 | TRBD1 | many | TRBV5-1
CASSDRQTGETQYF | TGTGCCAGCAGTGACAGACAGACTGGAGAGACCCAGTACTTC | TRBJ2-5 | . | . | TRBV28
CASSYRRGRDGELFF | TGTGCCAGCAGTTATCGTCGCGGGCGGGACGGGGAGCTGTTTTTT | TRBJ2-2 | . | . | TRBV6-5
CASSERTGRGLAKNIQYF | TGTGCCAGCAGTGAACGGACAGGGCGGGGGCTAGCCAAAAACATTCAGTACTTC | TRBJ2-4 | . | many | TRBV6-1
CASSESTWGGETQYF | TGCGCCAGCAGTGAGTCGACGTGGGGGGGAGAGACCCAGTACTTC | TRBJ2-5 | TRBD2 | . | TRBV10-2
CAIMRASEETQYF | TGTGCCATCATGAGGGCTAGCGAAGAGACCCAGTACTTC | TRBJ2-5 | . | . | TRBV10-3
CAWRREGSTNEKLFF | TGTGCCTGGCGTCGAGAGGGCAGTACTAATGAAAAACTGTTTTTT | TRBJ1-4 | . | few | TRBV30
CASRPYGVGTDTQYF | TGCGCCAGCCGCCCCTATGGGGTGGGCACAGATACGCAGTATTTT | TRBJ2-3 | . | . | TRBV5-1